Below, 17 T cell receptor beta chains from the same sample are listed, as sequenced in a study of CD8+ T cells in alopecia areata. Reverse transcribed after extraction, RNA yielded cDNA as the sequencing template. This table comes from immunoSEQ multiplex PCR, and its TCRdb copy is limited to in-frame clones, with some not included. The data hold under 250,000 clones, with 50% to 65% observed a single time. The sample in question was CD4+ T cells sorted from blood, obtained at week 0. These receptors all stem from a human donor with alopecia areata.

The chain links TRBV18 to TRBJ1-5; D unresolved. The V end was cut by 3 bases, the J end by 7 bases, with 13 bases between. Germline CDR1 and CDR2: KGHSH and LQKENI. This CDR3 comprises 14 residues. CDR3 DNA sequence: TGTGCCAGCTCACCGGGCCACGGTGGGCAGCCCCAGCATTTT. It yields the protein CASSPGHGGQPQHF. The full variable domain, rest sourced from reference TRBV18 and TRBJ1-5, is NAGVMQNPRHLVRRRGQEARLRCSPMKGHSHVYWYRQLPEEGLKFMVYLQKENIIDESGMPKERFSAEFPKEGPSILRIQQVVRGDSAAYFCASSPGHGGQPQHFGDGTRLSIL.

The chain employs TRBV7-2 and TRBJ2-7; the D gene is possibly TRBD2 (6 bases). The CDR3 totals 13 residues. Germline lookup yields CDR1 SGHTA and CDR2 FQGNSA. Trimming took off 1 base at V and 2 bases at J, with 6 bases between the two ends. Here the CDR3 reads CASSLGLAYEQYF. For the CDR3, the DNA is TGTGCCAGCAGCTTAGGACTAGCCTACGAGCAGTACTTC.

V and J are TRBV30 and TRBJ1-4, with D maybe TRBD1 (6 bases). CDR1 and CDR2 (germline): GTSNPN, SVGIG (reference sequence). Trimming took 6 bases from V and 0 from J, leaving 11 bases between them. The CDR3 extends over 14 amino acids. The CDR3 loop reads CACFGGPTNEKLFF. DNA for the CDR3: TGTGCCTGTTTTGGGGGCCCAACTAATGAAAAACTGTTTTTT.

The V call is TRBV13, the J call TRBJ1-6; tentative D call: TRBD1 (5 bases). V lost 2 bases to trimming and J lost 9 bases, with 11 bases between them. The CDR3 totals 14 residues. Looked up from germline, CDR1 is PRHDT and CDR2 is FYEKMQ (reference sequence). CDR3 protein: CASSLQGSGSPLHF. The CDR3 coding sequence is TGTGCCAGCAGCTTACAGGGCTCCGGTTCACCCCTCCACTTT.

The V call is TRBV29-1, the J call TRBJ2-5; 7 bases are shared with TRBD2. V trimming: 6 bases; J trimming: 0 bases; junction bases outside the gene matches: 4. The CDR3 is made up of 13 amino acids. Germline V gene data show CDR1 as SQVTM and CDR2 as ANQGSEA. This CDR3 is CSVRLADQETQYF. DNA for the CDR3: TGCAGCGTGAGGCTAGCGGACCAAGAGACCCAGTACTTC.

In nucleotides, the CDR3 is TGTGCCACCAGCAGAGATTTCAGTCTCTCTGGAAACACCATATATTTT. Translation: CATSRDFSLSGNTIYF. V gene TRBV15 combines with J gene TRBJ1-3; D remains unclear. This CDR3 spans 16 amino acids. Germline loops: CDR1 LNHNV, CDR2 YYDKDF (reference sequence). V shed 0 bases and J shed 0 bases, with 9 bases lying between them. Combining the CDR3 with reference TRBV15 and TRBJ1-3 gives the whole variable domain DAMVIQNPRYQVTQFGKPVTLSCSQTLNHNVMYWYQQKSSQAPKLLFHYYDKDFNNEADTPDNFQSRRPNTSFCFLDIRSPGLGDTAMYLCATSRDFSLSGNTIYFGEGSWLTVV.

Here the CDR3 reads CASSQLVGRALGGYTF. Written as DNA, the CDR3 is TGCGCCAGCAGCCAATTGGTCGGCAGGGCGTTGGGTGGCTACACCTTC. The chain combines TRBV4-1 with TRBJ1-2; a possible D gene is TRBD1 (5 bases). Trimming shortened V by 2 bases and J by 7 bases, and 20 bases separated the two germline ends. Per germline, CDR1 MGHRA and CDR2 YSYEKL. The CDR3 runs to 16 residues.

V gene TRBV29-1 combines with J gene TRBJ2-7, with TRBD2 identical over 9 bases. The CDR3 spans 13 residues. The ends lost 2 bases at V and 5 bases at J; junction bases unmatched: 4. Germline CDR1 is SQVTM and CDR2 is ANQGSEA. The CDR3 bases are TGCAGCGTTGAACCCATAGCGGGAGACGAGCAGTACTTC. Translating it yields CSVEPIAGDEQYF.

V and J are TRBV29-1 and TRBJ2-3; 10 nucleotides match TRBD2. This CDR3 has 15 amino acids. The germline V gene encodes CDR1 SQVTM and CDR2 ANQGSEA. After removal of 7 bases from V and 4 bases from J, the junction contained 11 bases not matched to a gene. CDR3 loop: CSARKASGSSDTQYF. CDR3 nucleotide sequence: TGCAGCGCACGGAAGGCTAGCGGGAGTTCAGATACGCAGTATTTT.

The chain has TRBV10-3 and TRBJ1-6; possibly TRBD1 for D (6 bases). CDR3 length: 15 amino acids. CDR1 is ENHRY, CDR2 SYGVKD, per germline. V was shortened by 7 bases and J by 7 bases, with 17 bases between the two germline ends. The CDR3 nucleotides read TGTGCCATCACAGAAGGGGGGCGATCGAATTCACCCCTCCACTTT. Its translation: CAITEGGRSNSPLHF.

This chain connects TRBV6-5 to TRBJ1-2, with a weak D call TRBD1 (5 bases). V was shortened by 5 bases and J by 8 bases, with 21 bases between the two germline ends. The CDR3 is made up of 15 amino acids. Germline assignment: CDR1 MNHEY and CDR2 SVGAGI. CDR3 sequence (DNA): TGTGCCAGCAGTCCCGCCGGCGGCGTCCGGGGGGGCTACACCTTC. The encoded protein is CASSPAGGVRGGYTF.

V is TRBV6-1 and J is TRBJ2-7; the D gene is possibly TRBD1 (6 bases). The CDR3 spans 13 residues. The V and J ends lost 8 bases and 2 bases respectively, with 13 bases between them. Germline V gene sequence: CDR1 MNHNS, CDR2 SASEGT. CDR3 residues: CASCLAGAYEQYF. The CDR3 DNA sequence: TGTGCCAGCTGCCTTGCAGGGGCCTACGAGCAGTACTTC.

The gene calls are TRBV6-1 and TRBJ2-7; 10 bases fit TRBD1. The ends lost 6 bases at V and 3 bases at J; junction bases unmatched: 5. Germline V gene sequence: CDR1 MNHNS, CDR2 SASEGT. The CDR3 has 14 residues. The CDR3 protein is CASRFRDRGYEQYF. DNA of the CDR3: TGTGCCAGCAGGTTCCGGGACAGGGGCTACGAGCAGTACTTC.

This sequence joins TRBV25-1 and TRBJ1-2; no reliable D call. CDR1 and CDR2 (germline): MGHDK, SYGVNS. Trimming shortened V by 5 bases and J by 2 bases, and 12 bases separated the two germline ends. The CDR3 extends over 14 amino acids. Here the CDR3 DNA reads TGTGCCAGCAGTAGCGAATGGGGAAACTATGGCTACACCTTC. Residues: CASSSEWGNYGYTF.

With regard to this clone: One junction end does not reproduce the germline sequence, and a read error may be involved. The V and J genes are TRBV5-1 and TRBJ2-3; D not certain. CDR3 size: 12 residues. Germline assignment: CDR1 SGHRS and CDR2 YFSETQ. The DNA of the CDR3 is TGCGCCAGCAGCTTGGCTGGAGATGCGCAGTATTTT. Its protein product is CASSLAGDAQYF.

The rearrangement joins TRBV5-1 to TRBJ2-5; D remains unclear. The CDR3 has 13 residues. Trimming left V 4 bases short and J 0 bases short, with 7 bases between. The germline V gene has CDR1 SGHRS and CDR2 YFSETQ. DNA for the CDR3: TGCGCCAGCAGCGAATGGTACCAAGAGACCCAGTACTTC. Translated, it gives CASSEWYQETQYF.

This clone was seen just once. The chain recombines TRBV7-2 with TRBJ1-1; TRBD1 matches 9 bases. This CDR3 is built from 14 residues. CDR1 SGHTA and CDR2 FQGNSA come from the germline V gene. J gave up 11 bases and V 2 bases, and 9 bases lay outside the gene matches. Written as DNA, the CDR3 is TGTGCCAGCAGCTTAACCGAAGGACAGGGGTGGGCTTTCTTT. This sequence encodes CASSLTEGQGWAFF.